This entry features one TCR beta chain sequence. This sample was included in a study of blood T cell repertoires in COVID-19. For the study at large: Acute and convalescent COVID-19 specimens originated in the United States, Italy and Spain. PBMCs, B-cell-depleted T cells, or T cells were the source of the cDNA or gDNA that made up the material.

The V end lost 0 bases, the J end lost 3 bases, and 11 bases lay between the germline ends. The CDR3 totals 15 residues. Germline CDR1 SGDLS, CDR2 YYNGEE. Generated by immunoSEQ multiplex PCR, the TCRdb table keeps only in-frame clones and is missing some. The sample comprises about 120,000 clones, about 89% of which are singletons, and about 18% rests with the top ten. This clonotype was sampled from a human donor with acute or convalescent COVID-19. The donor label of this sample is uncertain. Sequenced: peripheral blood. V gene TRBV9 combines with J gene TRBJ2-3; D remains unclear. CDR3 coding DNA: TGTGCCAGCAGCGTAGTAGCCTACGGAACAGATACGCAGTATTTT. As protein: CASSVVAYGTDTQYF.